This T cell receptor (beta chain) was retrieved from a study of CD8 T cells in Susac syndrome. Study-level results: A relatively small number of individuals underwent TCR sequencing and HLA analysis.

RNA in amounts of roughly 0.5 to 1 ug was reverse transcribed with random hexamers. TCRdb analysed the immunoSEQ multiplex PCR reads with MiXCR anew, one entry per CDR3 protein. Of roughly 200,000 distinct CDR3 sequences in the sample, about 95% were seen once. The junction had 6 bases not matched to a gene; V was cut back by 2 bases and J by 3 bases. CDR3 size: 16 residues. Germline CDR1 and CDR2: MRHNA and SNTAGT. About this clonotype itself: The target antigen is unknown.

Sequenced material: CD4+ T cells from PBMCs. This TCR was recovered from a human donor in good health. The chain carries TRBV6-4 and TRBJ1-5; 8 bases agree with TRBD1. CDR3 nucleotides: TGTGCCAGCAGTGACAGTCAGGGGGCAAACAATCAGCCCCAGCATTTT. It translates to CASSDSQGANNQPQHF.